Following are 8 T cell receptor beta chains from one sample sequenced in a study of cytomegalovirus exposure and HLA in healthy donors. Primers included in the PCR were 60 Vbeta and 13 Jbeta primers. The method was immunoSEQ multiplex PCR; TCRdb's version includes in-frame clones alone and lacks a portion of them. The data show roughly 100,000 clones, more than 55% seen once. Sequencing was carried out using PBMCs. The receptors come from a boy younger than 18 in good health and CMV-seropositive.

This clone was found a few times. CDR3 loop: CASSGTSSYEQYF. In nucleotides, the CDR3 is TGCGCCAGCAGCGGGACTAGCTCCTACGAGCAGTACTTC. The chain employs TRBV5-1 and TRBJ2-5, with 8 nucleotides matching TRBD2. The J call is in doubt because the DNA end fits TRBJ2-7 better. The length of the CDR3 is 13 residues. Germline lookup yields CDR1 SGHRS and CDR2 YFSETQ.

The V and J genes are TRBV5-1 and TRBJ2-5; 11 nucleotides match TRBD1. This CDR3 is 14 amino acids long. Unmatched junction bases numbered 7, after V lost 5 bases and J lost 7 bases. Germline V CDR1 and CDR2: SGHRS, YFSETQ. The DNA of the CDR3 is TGCGCCAGCAGACTGGACAGGGGGCTCGGGACCCAGTACTTC. Translated: CASRLDRGLGTQYF.

As to this clone: The junction departs from the called germline gene at one end, perhaps through a read error. The chain recombines TRBV5-4 with TRBJ1-2; the D is unclear. The CDR3 covers 13 residues. CDR1 and CDR2 from the germline V gene are SGHNT and YYREEE (reference sequence). CDR3 region: CASSPRHNYGYPF. The CDR3, as DNA: TGTGCCAGCAGCCCTCGGCATAACTATGGCTACCCCTTC.

The chain couples TRBV18 to TRBJ1-3, with a tentative D call TRBD1 (5 bases). With 5 bases removed from V and 4 bases from J, the gap between germline ends came to 24 bases. The CDR3 loop spans 18 amino acids. The germline V gene has CDR1 KGHSH and CDR2 LQKENI. The CDR3 protein is CASSTKAQAGPRGNTIYF. CDR3 nucleotide sequence: TGTGCCAGCTCAACTAAAGCACAGGCCGGGCCTAGGGGAAACACCATATATTTT. Full variable domain (rest looked up from reference TRBV18 and TRBJ1-3): NAGVMQNPRHLVRRRGQEARLRCSPMKGHSHVYWYRQLPEEGLKFMVYLQKENIIDESGMPKERFSAEFPKEGPSILRIQQVVRGDSAAYFCASSTKAQAGPRGNTIYFGEGSWLTVV.

This chain connects TRBV9 to TRBJ1-3; D uncertain. Germline V CDR1 and CDR2: SGDLS, YYNGEE. The ends were cut back, 0 bases at V and 0 bases at J, with 7 bases in the middle. CDR3 size: 15 residues. The CDR3 DNA is TGTGCCAGCAGCGTAGATCACAGCTCTGGAAACACCATATATTTT. Its translation is CASSVDHSSGNTIYF.

The chain recombines TRBV5-4 with TRBJ1-1, with 11 bases aligning to TRBD1. The V gene end was trimmed by 2 bases and the J gene end by 4 bases; junction bases not matched to a gene: 4. This CDR3 region has 15 residues. Germline V gene sequence: CDR1 SGHNT, CDR2 YYREEE (reference sequence). The CDR3, as DNA: TGTGCCAGCAGCTTTTCCGGGACAGGGGGCACTGAAGCTTTCTTT. This gives the protein CASSFSGTGGTEAFF. The entire variable domain, with the rest obtained from reference TRBV5-4 and TRBJ1-1, is as follows: ETGVTQSPTHLIKTRGQQVTLRCSSQSGHNTVSWYQQALGQGPQFIFQYYREEENGRGNFPPRFSGLQFPNYSSELNVNALELDDSALYLCASSFSGTGGTEAFFGQGTRLTVV.

The table lists this clone with a count of one. This chain connects TRBV5-1 to TRBJ2-5; D may be TRBD1 (6 bases). The germline V gene encodes CDR1 SGHRS and CDR2 YFSETQ. The CDR3 is 13 amino acids. The V and J ends lost 0 bases and 4 bases respectively, with 7 bases between them. For the CDR3, the DNA is TGCGCCAGCAGCTTGGGCAGGGGAGAGACCCAGTACTTC. Amino acid sequence: CASSLGRGETQYF.

Of note for this clone: In the same sample, other DNA sequences code for this CDR3. CDR3 DNA: TGTGCCAGTTCCGACAGAACGAACACTGAAGCTTTCTTT. Amino acids: CASSDRTNTEAFF. The rearrangement joins TRBV19 to TRBJ1-1, with D perhaps matching TRBD1 (5 bases). The CDR3 contains 13 residues. From germline, CDR1 is LNHDA and CDR2 SQIVND (reference sequence). The V end lost 8 bases, the J end lost 1 base, and 11 bases lay between the germline ends.